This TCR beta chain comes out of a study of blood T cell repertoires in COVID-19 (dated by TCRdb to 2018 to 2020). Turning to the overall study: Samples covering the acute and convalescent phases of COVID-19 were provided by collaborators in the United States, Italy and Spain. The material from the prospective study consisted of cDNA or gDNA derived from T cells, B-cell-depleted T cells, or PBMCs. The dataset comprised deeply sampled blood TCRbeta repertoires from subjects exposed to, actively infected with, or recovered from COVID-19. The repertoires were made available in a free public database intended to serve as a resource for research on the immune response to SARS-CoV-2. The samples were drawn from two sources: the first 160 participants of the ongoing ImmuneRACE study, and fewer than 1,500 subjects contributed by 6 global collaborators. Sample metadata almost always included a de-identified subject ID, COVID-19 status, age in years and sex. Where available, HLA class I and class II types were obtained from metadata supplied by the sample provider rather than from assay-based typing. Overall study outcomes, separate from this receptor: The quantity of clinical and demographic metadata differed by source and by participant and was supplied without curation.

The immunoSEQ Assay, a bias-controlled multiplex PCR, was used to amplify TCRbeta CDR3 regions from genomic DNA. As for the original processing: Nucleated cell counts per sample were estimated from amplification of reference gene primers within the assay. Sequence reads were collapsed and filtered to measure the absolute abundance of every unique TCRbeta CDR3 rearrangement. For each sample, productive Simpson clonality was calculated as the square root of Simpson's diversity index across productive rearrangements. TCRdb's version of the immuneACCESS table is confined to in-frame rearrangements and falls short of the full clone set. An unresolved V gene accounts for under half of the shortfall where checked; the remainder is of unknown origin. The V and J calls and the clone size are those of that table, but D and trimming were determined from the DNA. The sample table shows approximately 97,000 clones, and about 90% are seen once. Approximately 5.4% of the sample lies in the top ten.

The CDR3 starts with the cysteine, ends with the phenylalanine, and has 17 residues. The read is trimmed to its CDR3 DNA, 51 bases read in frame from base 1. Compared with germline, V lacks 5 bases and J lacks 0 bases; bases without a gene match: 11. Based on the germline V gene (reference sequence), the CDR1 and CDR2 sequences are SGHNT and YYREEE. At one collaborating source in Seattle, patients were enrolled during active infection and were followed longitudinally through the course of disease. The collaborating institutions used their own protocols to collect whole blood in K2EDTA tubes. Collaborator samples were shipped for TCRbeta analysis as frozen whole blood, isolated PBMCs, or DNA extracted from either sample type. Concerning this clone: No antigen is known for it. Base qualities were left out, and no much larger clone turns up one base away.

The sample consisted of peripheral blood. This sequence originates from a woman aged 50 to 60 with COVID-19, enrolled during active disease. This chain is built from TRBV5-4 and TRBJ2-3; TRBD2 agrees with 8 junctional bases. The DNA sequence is TGTGCCAGCAGGCAGACGTTAGCGGGGTTGAGCACAGATACGCAGTATTTT. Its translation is CASRQTLAGLSTDTQYF.